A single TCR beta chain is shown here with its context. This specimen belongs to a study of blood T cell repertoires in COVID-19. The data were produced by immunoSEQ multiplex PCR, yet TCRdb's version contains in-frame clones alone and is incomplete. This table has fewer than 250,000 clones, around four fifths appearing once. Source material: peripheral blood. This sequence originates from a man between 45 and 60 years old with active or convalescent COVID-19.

As DNA, the CDR3 is TGTGCCCTAACCCGGGACAGGTACTATGGCTACACCTTC. Its translation: CALTRDRYYGYTF. The chain is built from TRBV30 and TRBJ1-2; 8 nucleotides line up with TRBD1. J gave up 3 bases and V 8 bases, and 8 bases lay outside the gene matches. Germline-derived CDR1 and CDR2 are GTSNPN and SVGIG (reference sequence). The CDR3 extends over 13 amino acids.